One sample yielded the 24 T cell receptor beta chains listed below, sequenced in a study of T cell responses to AZD1222 COVID-19 vaccine. Profiling relied on immunoSEQ multiplex PCR, and the TCRdb table lists in-frame clones only, not all of them. The repertoire holds roughly 89,000 clones, with 88% as singletons. Sequenced material: peripheral blood, taken on day 0 of MenACWY control vaccination. Receptor source: an adult in good health.

This rearrangement joins TRBV20-1 to TRBJ2-5; the D gene is possibly TRBD1 (5 bases). V was clipped by 6 bases and J by 4 bases, with 9 bases between them. The CDR3 loop spans 11 amino acids. Looked up from germline, CDR1 is DFQATT and CDR2 is SNEGSKA (reference sequence). DNA of the CDR3: TGCAGTGCCGATAGGGGAGAGACCCAGTACTTC. Amino acid sequence: CSADRGETQYF.

The chain has TRBV5-1 and TRBJ2-4; tentatively, D is TRBD1 or TRBD2 (6 bases each). CDR3 length: 13 amino acids. V lost 0 bases to trimming and J lost 8 bases, with 9 bases between them. Germline CDR1 is SGHRS and CDR2 is YFSETQ. The CDR3 loop reads CASSLERGDIQYF. The CDR3 nucleotides read TGCGCCAGCAGCTTGGAGAGGGGGGACATTCAGTACTTC.

The chain is built from TRBV7-2 and TRBJ1-2, with D tentatively TRBD1 (5 bases). The germline V gene has CDR1 SGHTA and CDR2 FQGNSA. Deletions cut 4 bases from V and 8 bases from J, with 20 bases between. There are 15 residues in the CDR3. In DNA, the CDR3 is TGTGCCAGCAGCTCCCCCACCTCCAGGGTTAGGGGCTACACCTTC. This sequence encodes CASSSPTSRVRGYTF.

The rearrangement uses TRBV28 and TRBJ2-7; no firm D call. Trimming shortened V by 7 bases and J by 4 bases, and 8 bases separated the two germline ends. The germline V gene encodes CDR1 MDHEN and CDR2 SYDVKM. The CDR3 extends over 11 amino acids. In DNA form, the CDR3 reads TGTGCCAGCAAGGACGAATACGAGCAGTACTTC. Protein product: CASKDEYEQYF.

The gene calls are TRBV5-4 and TRBJ1-6, with 8 bases identical to TRBD1. The CDR3 is made up of 13 amino acids. Germline CDR1 reads SGHNT; CDR2 reads YYREEE (reference sequence). After removal of 10 bases from V and 9 bases from J, the junction contained 9 bases not matched to a gene. CDR3 protein: CAVPGQEGSPLHF. DNA of the CDR3: TGTGCCGTACCGGGACAGGAGGGTTCACCCCTCCACTTT.

The chain employs TRBV19 and TRBJ2-7; a weak D match, TRBD1 (5 bases). The CDR3 has 14 residues. The V end was cut by 3 bases, the J end by 2 bases, with 11 bases between. Per germline, CDR1 LNHDA and CDR2 SQIVND (reference sequence). The CDR3 nucleotides read TGTGCCAGTAGTATTGGTGCAGGGACCTACGAGCAGTACTTC. This sequence encodes CASSIGAGTYEQYF. Based on the CDR3 plus reference TRBV19 and TRBJ2-7, the full variable domain is DGGITQSPKYLFRKEGQNVTLSCEQNLNHDAMYWYRQDPGQGLRLIYYSQIVNDFQKGDIAEGYSVSREKKESFPLTVTSAQKNPTAFYLCASSIGAGTYEQYFGPGTRLTVT.

The chain carries TRBV19 and TRBJ2-7; 8 nucleotides line up with TRBD2. The V and J ends lost 0 bases and 4 bases, in that order; junction bases with no gene match: 8. CDR3 length: 16 amino acids. Germline V lookup: CDR1 LNHDA, CDR2 SQIVND (reference sequence). The CDR3 nucleotides are TGTGCCAGTAGTATAGAGGGGGGAGCGGGAGTTTACGAGCAGTACTTC. It yields the protein CASSIEGGAGVYEQYF.

The DNA for the CDR3 is TGTGCCAGCAGGAAAATACAGGGGAACACTGAAGCTTTCTTT. This translates into CASRKIQGNTEAFF. The chain recombines TRBV6-5 with TRBJ1-1, with D tentatively TRBD1 (6 bases). The CDR3 contains 14 residues. Germline loops: CDR1 MNHEY, CDR2 SVGAGI. V dropped 6 bases and J dropped 1 base, with 12 bases sitting between them.

The chain joins TRBV6-2 or TRBV6-3 to TRBJ1-5; the D is unclear. Germline loops: CDR1 MNHEY, CDR2 SVGEGT. CDR3 size: 13 residues. V was shortened by 6 bases and J by 0 bases, with 6 bases between the two germline ends. CDR3 DNA: TGTGCCAGCAGCCCCCGTAGCAATCAGCCCCAGCATTTT. This gives the protein CASSPRSNQPQHF.

The V and J genes are TRBV6-5 and TRBJ2-2; D gene unclear. Between the trimmed V and J ends, which lost 6 bases and 2 bases, there was a span of 10 bases. The germline V gene has CDR1 MNHEY and CDR2 SVGAGI. The CDR3 runs 14 residues. The CDR3 sequence is CASSLDRNTGELFF. DNA for the CDR3: TGTGCCAGCAGCCTCGACCGTAACACCGGGGAGCTGTTTTTT.

The chain couples TRBV7-9 to TRBJ1-5, with 8 bases aligning to TRBD1. The CDR3 is 14 residues long. V was clipped by 5 bases and J by 7 bases; unmatched bases: 7. Germline V gene sequence: CDR1 SEHNR, CDR2 FQNEAQ (reference sequence). CDR3 sequence (DNA): TGTGCCAGCAGCCCCGGACAGGGCGGGCAGCCCCAGCATTTT. Its protein is CASSPGQGGQPQHF.

By share, this clone counts as medium-sized (0.01 to 0.1%). The rearrangement links TRBV27 to TRBJ1-1; D might be TRBD1 (5 bases). From germline, CDR1 is MNHEY and CDR2 SMNVEV (reference sequence). This CDR3 contains 11 residues. V gave up 6 bases and J gave up 8 bases, with 10 bases separating them. The CDR3 is CASRTGDEAFF. Written as DNA, the CDR3 is TGTGCCAGCAGAACGGGGGACGAAGCTTTCTTT.

V is TRBV7-2 and J is TRBJ1-3, with D uncertain. Germline CDR1 and CDR2: SGHTA and FQGNSA. CDR3 length: 13 amino acids. The germline V and J ends were trimmed by 0 bases and 6 bases, with 6 bases remaining between them. CDR3 in amino acids: CASSLAPENTIYF. DNA for the CDR3: TGTGCCAGCAGCTTAGCCCCGGAAAACACCATATATTTT.

This clone is judged medium-sized. This chain links TRBV19 with TRBJ1-5; D unresolved. The CDR3 contains 16 residues. The germline gives CDR1 LNHDA, CDR2 SQIVND (reference sequence). The V end was cut by 6 bases, the J end by 2 bases, with 17 bases between. DNA for the CDR3: TGTGCCAGTAGACACTCAAGGGCCGAAGGCAATCAGCCCCAGCATTTT. Its translation is CASRHSRAEGNQPQHF. Full variable domain (remainder filled in from reference TRBV19 and TRBJ1-5): DGGITQSPKYLFRKEGQNVTLSCEQNLNHDAMYWYRQDPGQGLRLIYYSQIVNDFQKGDIAEGYSVSREKKESFPLTVTSAQKNPTAFYLCASRHSRAEGNQPQHFGDGTRLSIL.

The rearrangement uses TRBV5-1 and TRBJ1-1; no definite D call. CDR1 and CDR2 (germline): SGHRS, YFSETQ. The V end was cut by 1 base, the J end by 1 base, with 5 bases between. The CDR3 loop spans 13 amino acids. CDR3 amino acids: CASSLRGNTEAFF. CDR3 coding DNA: TGCGCCAGCAGCTTGCGAGGGAACACTGAAGCTTTCTTT.

This chain joins TRBV30 and TRBJ2-7; D not certain. This CDR3 has 10 amino acids. Germline CDR1 GTSNPN, CDR2 SVGIG (reference sequence). Deletions cut 5 bases from V and 4 bases from J, with 6 bases between. CDR3: CAWGFYEQYF. The CDR3, as DNA: TGTGCCTGGGGCTTTTACGAGCAGTACTTC.

The rearrangement uses TRBV9 and TRBJ2-1; a weak D match, TRBD2 (7 bases). Germline CDR1 SGDLS, CDR2 YYNGEE. The V end was cut by 0 bases, the J end by 5 bases, with 18 bases between. This CDR3 comprises 17 residues. DNA for the CDR3: TGTGCCAGCAGCGTAGAAGGCGGGGGCTCTTGGGACAATGAGCAGTTCTTC. It specifies CASSVEGGGSWDNEQFF.

V is TRBV18 and J is TRBJ1-1, with D tentatively TRBD1 (6 bases). Germline CDR1 is KGHSH and CDR2 is LQKENI. V gave up 2 bases and J gave up 7 bases, with 8 bases separating them. This CDR3 is 12 amino acids long. The CDR3 DNA follows: TGTGCCAGCTCACCAGGACAGTATGAAGCTTTCTTT. Its protein product is CASSPGQYEAFF.

This chain uses TRBV28 with TRBJ2-7; D might be TRBD2 (7 bases). V lost 6 bases and J lost 4, with 19 bases in between. This CDR3 contains 15 residues. The V gene's germline CDR1 is MDHEN and CDR2 SYDVKM. CDR3 in DNA: TGTGCCAGCAGGGACTCCGGGGGGCCGAGGTACGAGCAGTACTTC. Its translation: CASRDSGGPRYEQYF.

The chain links TRBV6-5 to TRBJ1-1, with TRBD1 matching over 7 bases. Germline trimming cut 6 bases from V and 9 bases from J; bases unmatched to any gene: 13. Germline CDR1 reads MNHEY; CDR2 reads SVGAGI. The CDR3 consists of 14 residues. The CDR3 DNA reads TGTGCCAGCAGCGGGGGACAGCCCCGTGGGAAAGCTTTCTTT. Its protein is CASSGGQPRGKAFF.

The J gene is TRBJ1-1, the V gene TRBV19; D uncertain. With 6 bases removed from V and 7 bases from J, the gap between germline ends came to 18 bases. The CDR3 extends over 14 amino acids. Germline-derived CDR1 and CDR2 are LNHDA and SQIVND (reference sequence). CDR3 sequence reads: CASSILGRTDEAFF. The CDR3, as DNA: TGTGCCAGTAGCATCCTAGGACGGACGGATGAAGCTTTCTTT.

This clone came up once. V usage is TRBV18 and J usage is TRBJ1-2, with D possibly matching TRBD1 (6 bases). Germline loops: CDR1 KGHSH, CDR2 LQKENI. The CDR3 totals 13 residues. The ends were cut back, 0 bases at V and 8 bases at J, with 10 bases in the middle. The DNA of the CDR3 is TGTGCCAGCTCACCACCCGGTGACAGGGGCTACACCTTC. Translation: CASSPPGDRGYTF. Variable domain in full (rest from reference TRBV18 and TRBJ1-2): NAGVMQNPRHLVRRRGQEARLRCSPMKGHSHVYWYRQLPEEGLKFMVYLQKENIIDESGMPKERFSAEFPKEGPSILRIQQVVRGDSAAYFCASSPPGDRGYTFGSGTRLTVV.

The rearrangement links TRBV2 to TRBJ1-1, with 7 bases identical to TRBD1. J gave up 5 bases and V 9 bases, and 12 bases lay outside the gene matches. This CDR3 is built from 14 residues. Germline CDR1 SNHLY, CDR2 FYNNEI. The CDR3 spells CARTGTVGGTEAFF. The CDR3 DNA sequence: TGTGCCAGAACCGGGACAGTAGGGGGGACTGAAGCTTTCTTT.

The genes are TRBV11-2 and TRBJ2-2, with a possible D match to TRBD1 (6 bases). V dropped 5 bases and J dropped 4 bases, with 14 bases sitting between them. Germline CDR1 SGHAT, CDR2 FQNNGV. This CDR3 is built from 15 residues. CDR3 amino acids: CASSPYRDTTGELFF. For the CDR3, the DNA is TGTGCCAGCAGCCCCTACCGGGACACCACCGGGGAGCTGTTTTTT.